These 18 T cell receptor beta chains originate from one sample sequenced in a study of radiotherapy plus CTLA-4 blockade in lung cancer. Assay used: immunoSEQ multiplex PCR; TCRdb lists only in-frame clones, some missing. The sample holds around 72,000 clones, roughly 80% seen once. The material was peripheral blood, obtained from a patient treated with radiotherapy plus ipilimumab. These TCRs come from a human donor with non-small cell lung cancer who had a complete response to radiotherapy plus ipilimumab.

V and J are TRBV5-1 and TRBJ1-1, with D tentatively TRBD1 (5 bases). V lost 1 base and J lost 4, with 20 bases in between. Germline CDR1 and CDR2: SGHRS and YFSETQ. CDR3 length: 17 amino acids. CDR3 residues: CASSLSLGTSGITEAFF. In DNA form, the CDR3 reads TGCGCCAGCAGCTTGAGCTTAGGGACTTCAGGGATCACTGAAGCTTTCTTT. The full variable domain, rest sourced from reference TRBV5-1 and TRBJ1-1, is KAGVTQTPRYLIKTRGQQVTLSCSPISGHRSVSWYQQTPGQGLQFLFEYFSETQRNKGNFPGRFSGRQFSNSRSEMNVSTLELGDSALYLCASSLSLGTSGITEAFFGQGTRLTVV.

This chain joins TRBV5-1 and TRBJ2-5; 7 bases map to TRBD1. V lost 4 bases and J lost 4; bases outside the gene matches: 10. CDR1 is SGHRS, CDR2 YFSETQ, per germline. This CDR3 spans 15 amino acids. CDR3 amino acids: CASSLQTGRGETQYF. The CDR3, as DNA: TGCGCCAGCAGCCTCCAGACAGGGAGAGGAGAGACCCAGTACTTC.

The V and J genes are TRBV7-6 and TRBJ2-3, with D uncertain. Germline V lookup: CDR1 SGHVS, CDR2 FNYEAQ. The V end was cut by 5 bases, the J end by 4 bases, with 13 bases between. The CDR3 runs 14 residues. The CDR3 reads CASSPDPGADTQYF. The CDR3 coding sequence is TGTGCCAGCAGCCCCGACCCGGGCGCAGATACGCAGTATTTT.

The V gene is TRBV5-6, the J gene TRBJ1-2; the match to TRBD1 covers 8 bases. The trim removed 2 bases at V and 2 bases at J, leaving 8 bases unmatched. CDR1 is SGHDT and CDR2 is YYEEEE in the germline V gene. The CDR3 contains 16 residues. In DNA form, the CDR3 reads TGTGCCAGCAGCTTAGTCGGACAGGGTAGCAACTATGGCTACACCTTC. Translated: CASSLVGQGSNYGYTF. The variable domain in full, completed from reference TRBV5-6 and TRBJ1-2, reads DAGVTQSPTHLIKTRGQQVTLRCSPKSGHDTVSWYQQALGQGPQFIFQYYEEEERQRGNFPDRFSGHQFPNYSSELNVNALLLGDSALYLCASSLVGQGSNYGYTFGSGTRLTVV.

This clone was seen a single time. This rearrangement joins TRBV5-1 to TRBJ1-5; TRBD1 agrees at 7 bases. Looked up from germline, CDR1 is SGHRS and CDR2 is YFSETQ. This CDR3 spans 15 amino acids. V shed 1 base, J shed 0 bases, and the junction held 1 base outside the gene matches. The CDR3 nucleotides read TGCGCCAGCAGCTTGTGGACAGGTAGCAATCAGCCCCAGCATTTT. Protein sequence: CASSLWTGSNQPQHF.

The chain combines TRBV23-1 with TRBJ2-6; 10 bases are a match to TRBD1. Being an ORF, TRBV23-1 has a function that is uncertain. CDR3 length: 18 residues. Trimming at V came to 4 bases and at J to 0 bases, leaving 6 bases not matched to a gene. Written as DNA, the CDR3 is TGCGCCAGCAGTCCCCCCGGGACAGGGGACTCTGGGGCCAACGTCCTGACTTTC. This translates into CASSPPGTGDSGANVLTF.

In DNA form, the CDR3 reads TGTGCCAGCACCTCCGGGACTAGCGGTACCTATCTTCCCTACGAGCAGTACTTC. Translating it yields CASTSGTSGTYLPYEQYF. The rearrangement joins TRBV7-2 to TRBJ2-7, with 11 positions matching TRBD2. Germline-derived CDR1 and CDR2 are SGHTA and FQGNSA. Losses at the gene ends were 7 bases for V and 2 bases for J; bases not matched to a gene: 16. This CDR3 comprises 18 residues.

The sample holds a few counts of this clone. The chain has TRBV7-2 and TRBJ1-3; maybe TRBD1 (5 bases). CDR3 length: 17 amino acids. Looked up from germline, CDR1 is SGHTA and CDR2 is FQGNSA. Trimming took off 7 bases at V and 0 bases at J, with 19 bases between the two ends. The CDR3 DNA reads TGTGCCAGCACCCCAGGCGGCAGGGCAACCTCTGGAAACACCATATATTTT. It yields the protein CASTPGGRATSGNTIYF.

V and J are TRBV12-5 and TRBJ2-1; 8 bases match TRBD2. Losses at the gene ends were 5 bases for V and 1 base for J; bases not matched to a gene: 13. This CDR3 has 18 amino acids. CDR1 and CDR2 (germline): LGHNT, FRNRAP. The CDR3 loop reads CASGPTIRSGRSYNEQFF. The CDR3 DNA is TGTGCTAGTGGTCCCACGATTCGAAGCGGGAGATCCTACAATGAGCAGTTCTTC.

The chain has TRBV11-2 and TRBJ1-1; D unresolved. CDR1 and CDR2 (germline): SGHAT, FQNNGV. Trimming removed 4 bases from V and 1 base from J, with 10 bases in between. The length of the CDR3 is 14 residues. CDR3 amino acids: CASSSRVRNTEAFF. The CDR3 DNA follows: TGTGCCAGCAGCTCCCGGGTCAGGAACACTGAAGCTTTCTTT.

This clone has only one observation. The CDR3 ends on some other residue instead of the conserved phenylalanine or tryptophan, so this is likely a read error. The V and J genes are TRBV19 and TRBJ1-6, with 7 positions matching TRBD1. The CDR3 is 15 amino acids. Trimming took 3 bases from V and 5 from J; bases not matched to a gene: 4. Germline CDR1 is LNHDA and CDR2 is SQIVND (reference sequence). This chain's CDR3 is CASSIRGQNNSPLHL. The CDR3 DNA sequence: TGTGCCAGTAGTATTCGGGGACAGAATAATTCACCCCTCCACCTT.

This clone appeared a few times. The chain combines TRBV21-1 with TRBJ1-5; the DNA was not used to check the table's D call, TRBD1. TRBV21-1 counts as a pseudogene. The CDR3 extends over 12 amino acids. The DNA of the CDR3 is TGTGCCAGCAAGGGGGCCAATCAGCCCCAGCATTTT. It codes for CASKGANQPQHF.

This chain uses TRBV7-2 with TRBJ2-1; 7 bases are shared with TRBD2. Germline V gives CDR1 SGHTA, CDR2 FQGNSA. V was pared by 2 bases and J by 8 bases, with 3 bases of the junction left unmatched. The CDR3 extends over 13 amino acids. The CDR3 spells CASSLRRGDEQFF. In nucleotides, the CDR3 is TGTGCCAGCAGCTTACGCCGGGGGGATGAGCAGTTCTTC. Full variable domain (remainder filled in from reference TRBV7-2 and TRBJ2-1): GAGVSQSPSNKVTEKGKDVELRCDPISGHTALYWYRQSLGQGLEFLIYFQGNSAPDKSGLPSDRFSAERTGGSVSTLTIQRTQQEDSAVYLCASSLRRGDEQFFGPGTRLTVL.

This clone was recorded once. V gene TRBV6-5 combines with J gene TRBJ2-2; D gene uncertain. V lost 0 bases and J lost 5, with 7 bases in between. CDR1 is MNHEY and CDR2 is SVGAGI in the germline V gene. CDR3 length: 14 residues. The CDR3 nucleotides read TGTGCCAGCAGTTACTCGTTGCTGACCGGGGAGCTGTTTTTT. Protein: CASSYSLLTGELFF.

The rearrangement joins TRBV2 to TRBJ2-1, with 13 positions matching TRBD2. This CDR3 has 17 amino acids. Per the germline V gene, CDR1 is SNHLY and CDR2 is FYNNEI. Losses at the gene ends were 4 bases for V and 3 bases for J; bases not matched to a gene: 6. The CDR3 nucleotides read TGTGCCAGCAGTGTAACTAGCGGGAGGGCGTTCTACAATGAGCAGTTCTTC. It yields the protein CASSVTSGRAFYNEQFF.

The chain employs TRBV10-3 and TRBJ2-2, with 7 bases fitting TRBD1. J was trimmed by 5 bases and V by 0 bases; bases with no gene match: 30. This CDR3 region has 24 residues. CDR1 and CDR2 from the germline V gene are ENHRY and SYGVKD. CDR3 loop: CAISESRATRDAKTGTLGTGELFF. The CDR3, as DNA: TGTGCCATCAGTGAGTCGAGGGCCACCCGCGACGCCAAGACAGGGACCTTGGGGACCGGGGAGCTGTTTTTT.

The genes are TRBV19 and TRBJ2-1; a weak D match, TRBD2 (7 bases). V lost 1 base and J lost 8, with 12 bases in between. Germline values: CDR1 LNHDA, CDR2 SQIVND (reference sequence). The CDR3 length is 14 residues. The CDR3 sequence: CASSIGGRGDEQFF. DNA for the CDR3: TGTGCCAGTAGTATAGGTGGGAGGGGGGATGAGCAGTTCTTC.

The J gene is TRBJ2-2, the V gene TRBV6-1; no firm D call. V was shortened by 5 bases and J by 1 base, with 8 bases between the two germline ends. CDR3 length: 14 amino acids. Germline values: CDR1 MNHNS, CDR2 SASEGT. The CDR3 region is CASSPVQNTGELFF. DNA of the CDR3: TGTGCCAGCAGTCCGGTCCAGAACACCGGGGAGCTGTTTTTT.